Following are 22 T cell receptor beta chains from one sample sequenced in a study of early T cells in non-severe SARS-CoV-2 infection. TCRdb independently ran MiXCR on the 5' RACE reads; one entry per CDR3 protein. The table has 90,000 to 120,000 distinct CDR3 sequences, approximately 10% seen once. The sequencing input was whole blood. Receptors originate from an adult who was a healthcare worker with PCR-confirmed SARS-CoV-2 infection or an uninfected control (not recorded which).

This chain joins TRBV29-1 and TRBJ1-1, with a possible D match to TRBD1 (5 bases). The length of the CDR3 is 14 residues. V lost 3 bases to trimming and J lost 7 bases, with 18 bases between them. Germline V lookup: CDR1 SQVTM, CDR2 ANQGSEA. The chain's CDR3 is CSVDLPGVMGEAFF. Here the CDR3 DNA reads TGCAGCGTTGATCTCCCGGGGGTCATGGGTGAAGCTTTCTTT.

The sample holds many counts of this clonotype. The gene calls are TRBV19 and TRBJ2-1, with D possibly TRBD2 on 6 matching bases. The V gene lost 6 bases and the J gene lost 0 bases, with 24 bases spanning the gap. The V gene's germline CDR1 is LNHDA and CDR2 SQIVND (reference sequence). The CDR3 consists of 19 residues. Here the CDR3 DNA reads TGTGCCAGTAGCAGAGGGGCAAGTAGATTGGGGGGCTCCTACAATGAGCAGTTCTTC. It codes for CASSRGASRLGGSYNEQFF.

This clonotype was observed many times. The chain employs TRBV28 and TRBJ1-5, with D maybe TRBD1 (6 bases). Germline CDR1 reads MDHEN; CDR2 reads SYDVKM. The ends were cut back, 1 base at V and 6 bases at J, with 10 bases in the middle. This CDR3 has 14 residues. The CDR3 coding sequence is TGTGCCAGCAGTTTATACAGGGCGGGTCAGCCCCAGCATTTT. This codes for CASSLYRAGQPQHF. The full variable domain, with the rest looked up from reference TRBV28 and TRBJ1-5, is DVKVTQSSRYLVKRTGEKVFLECVQDMDHENMFWYRQDPGLGLRLIYFSYDVKMKEKGDIPEGYSVSREKKERFSLILESASTNQTSMYLCASSLYRAGQPQHFGDGTRLSIL.

This clonotype was seen at least ten times. V and J are TRBV28 and TRBJ2-1; 11 bases fit TRBD2. There are 13 residues in the CDR3. Per germline, CDR1 MDHEN and CDR2 SYDVKM. After removal of 1 base from V and 15 bases from J, the junction contained 5 bases not matched to a gene. CDR3 region: CASSLSIAGGRFF. CDR3 bases: TGTGCCAGCAGTTTATCCATAGCGGGAGGGCGGTTCTTC.

This clonotype occurred many times. V and J are TRBV11-2 and TRBJ2-1; D gene unclear. The V end lost 1 base, the J end lost 4 bases, and 11 bases lay between the germline ends. CDR1 SGHAT and CDR2 FQNNGV come from the germline V gene. The CDR3 consists of 15 residues. Here the CDR3 reads CASSLAFGSYNEQFF. The CDR3, as DNA: TGTGCCAGCAGCTTAGCCTTTGGATCGTACAATGAGCAGTTCTTC.

This clonotype was seen many times. This rearrangement joins TRBV7-9 to TRBJ2-1; perhaps TRBD1 as D (5 bases). This CDR3 region has 16 residues. Trimming stripped 2 bases from V and 3 bases from J, with 14 bases between. Germline CDR1 and CDR2: SEHNR and FQNEAQ (reference sequence). CDR3 DNA: TGTGCCAGCAGCTTAACCAGGGATAGTGTCTACAATGAGCAGTTCTTC. Its translation is CASSLTRDSVYNEQFF.

This clonotype was counted many times. The chain carries TRBV6-5 and TRBJ1-1; D unresolved. This CDR3 has 13 residues. CDR1 and CDR2 (germline): MNHEY, SVGAGI. Trimming took 6 bases from V and 3 from J, leaving 11 bases between them. CDR3 residues: CASRPHMDTEAFF. The CDR3 nucleotides are TGTGCCAGCAGGCCCCATATGGACACTGAAGCTTTCTTT.

This clonotype was found many times. The chain links TRBV5-1 to TRBJ2-1; 7 bases fit TRBD1. Germline lookup yields CDR1 SGHRS and CDR2 YFSETQ. The CDR3 extends over 14 amino acids. Trimming took 3 bases from V and 6 from J; bases not matched to a gene: 6. The CDR3 reads CASSSGQKVNEQFF. DNA for the CDR3: TGCGCCAGCAGCTCGGGACAGAAGGTCAATGAGCAGTTCTTC.

Only a few counts were recorded for this clonotype. This chain joins TRBV7-8 and TRBJ2-3; 13 nucleotides line up with TRBD2. J lost 3 bases, V lost 4 bases, and 1 base had no gene match. This CDR3 region has 15 residues. Germline V gives CDR1 SGHVS, CDR2 FQNEAQ. The CDR3 coding sequence is TGTGCCAGCAGCTGGACTAGCGGGAGTACAGATACGCAGTATTTT. Its translation: CASSWTSGSTDTQYF. The full variable domain, its missing parts supplied by reference TRBV7-8 and TRBJ2-3, is GAGVSQSPRYKVAKRGQDVALRCDPISGHVSLFWYQQALGQGPEFLTYFQNEAQLDKSGLPSDRFFAERPEGSVSTLKIQRTQQEDSAVYLCASSWTSGSTDTQYFGPGTRLTVL.

The chain uses TRBV28 and TRBJ2-5; D unclear. The CDR3 covers 12 residues. Trimming took off 6 bases at V and 1 base at J, with 6 bases between the two ends. Germline CDR1 reads MDHEN; CDR2 reads SYDVKM. The CDR3 bases are TGTGCCAGCAGAGACTTCCAAGAGACCCAGTACTTC. This codes for CASRDFQETQYF.

The CDR3 is CASSDGGTDTQYF. The DNA for the CDR3 is TGTGCCAGCTCGGACGGGGGCACAGATACGCAGTATTTT. The V gene is TRBV18, the J gene TRBJ2-3; possibly TRBD2 for D (5 bases). Trimming cost V 6 bases and J 1 base, with 8 bases left between them. The germline V gene has CDR1 KGHSH and CDR2 LQKENI. The CDR3 consists of 13 residues.

This clonotype was detected a few times. CDR3 loop: CSAREGPVGIYEQYF. CDR3 coding DNA: TGCAGTGCTAGAGAGGGACCGGTGGGAATCTACGAGCAGTACTTC. The V gene is TRBV20-1, the J gene TRBJ2-7; D may match TRBD1 or TRBD2 (5 bases each). Germline loops: CDR1 DFQATT, CDR2 SNEGSKA (reference sequence). The CDR3 runs to 15 residues. The V gene lost 0 bases and the J gene lost 3 bases, with 15 bases spanning the gap.

The chain links TRBV7-9 to TRBJ2-1; the D gene could be TRBD1 or TRBD2 (5 bases each). Germline V lookup: CDR1 SEHNR, CDR2 FQNEAQ (reference sequence). The CDR3 is made up of 11 amino acids. V was clipped by 7 bases and J by 7 bases, with 8 bases between them. The CDR3 DNA reads as TGTGCCAGCATGTGGGGGAATGAGCAGTTCTTC. It translates to CASMWGNEQFF.

The chain carries TRBV12-5 and TRBJ2-1; 9 nucleotides align to TRBD2. Per germline, CDR1 LGHNT and CDR2 FRNRAP. This CDR3 spans 15 amino acids. V shed 7 bases and J 7 bases; nucleotides not matched to a gene: 11. CDR3 protein: CASVPSGMRLNEQFF. Here the CDR3 DNA reads TGTGCTAGTGTTCCTAGCGGGATGAGGTTGAATGAGCAGTTCTTC.

The V call is TRBV4-1, the J call TRBJ1-3; D remains unclear. Deletions cut 2 bases from V and 0 bases from J, with 8 bases between. Germline V lookup: CDR1 MGHRA, CDR2 YSYEKL. CDR3 length: 15 amino acids. The CDR3 nucleotides read TGCGCCAGCAGCCAATCGGGGTCCTCTGGAAACACCATATATTTT. It translates to CASSQSGSSGNTIYF.

The sample holds a few counts of this clonotype. This rearrangement joins TRBV10-3 to TRBJ1-1, with no clear D. Trimming cost V 7 bases and J 6 bases, with 6 bases left between them. CDR1 is ENHRY, CDR2 SYGVKD, per germline. CDR3 size: 10 residues. The CDR3 nucleotides read TGTGCCATCAATGGCCCTGAAGCTTTCTTT. It codes for CAINGPEAFF.

This clonotype occurred many times. The chain uses TRBV12-3 or TRBV12-4 and TRBJ2-7; D possibly corresponds to TRBD2 (6 bases). The CDR3 has 13 residues. Trimming shortened V by 2 bases and J by 3 bases, and 8 bases separated the two germline ends. CDR3 nucleotide sequence: TGTGCCAGCAGTTTAAGGAGGGGCTACGAGCAGTACTTC. Translation gives CASSLRRGYEQYF.

There are a few counts of this clonotype. The genes are TRBV29-1 and TRBJ2-3; 10 bases agree with TRBD1. This CDR3 has 15 residues. Germline V gives CDR1 SQVTM, CDR2 ANQGSEA. V shed 8 bases, J shed 4 bases, and the junction held 12 bases outside the gene matches. The CDR3, as DNA: TGCAGCACAGCGTTGGGACAGGGGAGGGCAGATACGCAGTATTTT. Translation gives CSTALGQGRADTQYF.

This clonotype has a handful of counts. This chain links TRBV19 with TRBJ2-2, with a possible D match to TRBD2 (6 bases). The CDR3 runs to 14 residues. With 5 bases removed from V and 8 bases from J, the gap between germline ends came to 15 bases. The germline V gene encodes CDR1 LNHDA and CDR2 SQIVND (reference sequence). This CDR3 is CASSQTGGPGELFF. DNA for the CDR3: TGTGCCAGTAGTCAAACCGGAGGGCCAGGGGAGCTGTTTTTT.

Written as DNA, the CDR3 is TGTGCCAGCAGCCAAGAGGTGGTCCGGAACACTGAAGCTTTCTTT. This gives the protein CASSQEVVRNTEAFF. This rearrangement joins TRBV3-1 to TRBJ1-1; D is undetermined. Deletions cut 0 bases from V and 1 base from J, with 9 bases between. CDR3 length equals 15 residues. CDR1 LGHDT and CDR2 YNNKEL come from the germline V gene (reference sequence).

This chain links TRBV5-5 with TRBJ2-5, with 12 bases that match TRBD2. Losses at the gene ends were 0 bases for V and 5 bases for J; bases not matched to a gene: 5. Germline V gene data show CDR1 as SGHKS and CDR2 as YYEKEE (reference sequence). This CDR3 contains 16 residues. The CDR3 DNA is TGTGCCAGCAGCTTGGTGGCGGGACTAGCGGGTGAGACCCAGTACTTC. It yields the protein CASSLVAGLAGETQYF.

The rearrangement joins TRBV9 to TRBJ2-6; unclear D gene. Germline assignment: CDR1 SGDLS and CDR2 YYNGEE. This CDR3 comprises 14 residues. V gave up 3 bases and J gave up 2 bases, with 6 bases separating them. The CDR3 sequence: CASSEGTGANVLTF. The CDR3 region has the DNA TGTGCCAGCAGCGAGGGCACTGGGGCCAACGTCCTGACTTTC.